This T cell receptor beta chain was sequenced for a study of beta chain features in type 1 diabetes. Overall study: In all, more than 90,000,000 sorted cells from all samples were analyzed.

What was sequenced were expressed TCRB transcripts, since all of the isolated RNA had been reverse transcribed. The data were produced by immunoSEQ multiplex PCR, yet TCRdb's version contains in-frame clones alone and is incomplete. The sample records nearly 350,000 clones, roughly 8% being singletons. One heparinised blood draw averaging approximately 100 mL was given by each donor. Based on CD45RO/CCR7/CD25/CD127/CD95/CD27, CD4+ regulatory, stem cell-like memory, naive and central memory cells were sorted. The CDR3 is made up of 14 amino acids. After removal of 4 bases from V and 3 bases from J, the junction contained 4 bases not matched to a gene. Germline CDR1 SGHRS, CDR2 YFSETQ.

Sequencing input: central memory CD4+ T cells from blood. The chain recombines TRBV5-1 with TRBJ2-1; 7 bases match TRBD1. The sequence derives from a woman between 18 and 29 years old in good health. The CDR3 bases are TGCGCCAGCAGCCCGACAGGGTTCTACAATGAGCAGTTCTTC. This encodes CASSPTGFYNEQFF.